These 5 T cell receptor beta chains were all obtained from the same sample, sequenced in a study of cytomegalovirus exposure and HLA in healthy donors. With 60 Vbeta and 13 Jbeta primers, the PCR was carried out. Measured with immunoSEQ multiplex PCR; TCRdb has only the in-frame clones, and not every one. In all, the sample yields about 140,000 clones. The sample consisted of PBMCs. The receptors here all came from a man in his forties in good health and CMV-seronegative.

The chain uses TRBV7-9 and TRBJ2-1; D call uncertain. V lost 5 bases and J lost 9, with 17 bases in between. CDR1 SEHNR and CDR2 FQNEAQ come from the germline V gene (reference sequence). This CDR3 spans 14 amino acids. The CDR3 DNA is TGTGCCAGCAGCACCCTATCCGGAGCCGCTGAGCAGTTCTTC. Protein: CASSTLSGAAEQFF.

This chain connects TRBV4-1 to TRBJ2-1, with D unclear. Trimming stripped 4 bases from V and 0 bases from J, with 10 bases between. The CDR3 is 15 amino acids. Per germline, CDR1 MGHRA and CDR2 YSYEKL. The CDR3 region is CASSLDPSSYNEQFF. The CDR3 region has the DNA TGCGCCAGCAGCCTAGACCCTAGCTCCTACAATGAGCAGTTCTTC.

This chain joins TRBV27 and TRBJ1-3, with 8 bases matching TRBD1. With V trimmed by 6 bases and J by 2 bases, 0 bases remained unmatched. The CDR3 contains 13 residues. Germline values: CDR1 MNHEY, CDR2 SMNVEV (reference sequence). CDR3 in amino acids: CASRTGAGNTIYF. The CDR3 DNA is TGTGCCAGCAGGACAGGGGCTGGAAACACCATATATTTT.

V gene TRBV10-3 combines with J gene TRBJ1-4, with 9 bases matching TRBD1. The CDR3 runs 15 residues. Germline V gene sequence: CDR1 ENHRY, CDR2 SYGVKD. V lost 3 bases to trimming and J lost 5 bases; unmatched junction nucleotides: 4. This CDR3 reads CAISEDRGANEKLFF. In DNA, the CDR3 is TGTGCCATCAGTGAAGACAGGGGGGCGAATGAAAAACTGTTTTTT.

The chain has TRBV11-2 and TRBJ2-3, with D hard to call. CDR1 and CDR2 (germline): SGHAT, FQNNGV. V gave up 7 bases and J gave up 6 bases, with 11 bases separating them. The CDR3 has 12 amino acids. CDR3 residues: CASTSGGDTQYF. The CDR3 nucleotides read TGTGCCAGCACTTCGGGTGGGGATACGCAGTATTTT. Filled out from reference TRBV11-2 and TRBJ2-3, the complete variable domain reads EAGVAQSPRYKIIEKRQSVAFWCNPISGHATLYWYQQILGQGPKLLIQFQNNGVVDDSQLPKDRFSAERLKGVDSTLKIQPAKLEDSAVYLCASTSGGDTQYFGPGTRLTVL.